A selection of T cell receptor beta chains follows, all from one sample in a study of blood T cell repertoires in COVID-19. Some clones are missing from TCRdb's copy, which holds only in-frame ones; the method was immunoSEQ multiplex PCR. The repertoire holds about 140,000 clones, with 81% as singletons. Input material: peripheral blood. The receptor set was obtained from a human donor in a cohort sampled during active COVID-19. CDR3s include the opening cysteine and the closing phenylalanine or tryptophan. The order of the fields is J gene, V gene, D gene, clone size, CDR3 DNA, CDR3 protein. D genes are given only for firm matches. For some rows the clone size is stated as once, few or many, or as a class when expanded; others skip it.

>TRBJ1-1|TRBV18|TRBD1|.
TGTGCCAGCTCACCGACAGGGGAGAACACTGAAGCTTTCTTT
CASSPTGENTEAFF
>TRBJ1-6|TRBV2|.|.
TGTGCCAGCAGTGAAGTTACGGTGGGAGCTAATTCACCCCTCCACTTT
CASSEVTVGANSPLHF
>TRBJ1-4|TRBV2|.|few
TGTGCCAGCAGTCAACAGGGTTTGAATGAAAAACTGTTTTTT
CASSQQGLNEKLFF
>TRBJ2-1|TRBV6-2/TRBV6-3|.|.
TGTGCCAGCAGTTACTCAACGAAGGCGGAGAGACTTAGCAATGAGCAGTTCTTC
CASSYSTKAERLSNEQFF
>TRBJ2-7|TRBV20-1|.|.
TGCAGTGCTAGTGCCCCTACAACTGGTTGGGGCTATCAGTACTTC
CSASAPTTGWGYQYF
>TRBJ1-3|TRBV19|TRBD1|.
TGTGCCAGTAGTATCTGGACAGGGGTTGGAAACACCATATATTTT
CASSIWTGVGNTIYF
>TRBJ1-4|TRBV15|TRBD1|.
TGTGCCACCAGCAGATCTAGGACAGGGAATGAAAAACTGTTTTTT
CATSRSRTGNEKLFF
>TRBJ1-4|TRBV28|.|.
TGTGCCAGCAGTCCTTCGGGGGGGCAAGGTGAAAAACTGTTTTTT
CASSPSGGQGEKLFF
>TRBJ2-3|TRBV19|.|.
TGTGCCAGTGGGGCGTCGGGCCTCACAGATACGCAGTATTTT
CASGASGLTDTQYF
>TRBJ2-7|TRBV19|.|.
TGTGCCAGTAGTCCCGGGTACTACGAGCAGTACTTC
CASSPGYYEQYF
>TRBJ1-2|TRBV28|.|.
TGTGCCAGCACCCCGACGATAGGGTCAGCGGGTAGGGCTAACTATGGCTACACCTTC
CASTPTIGSAGRANYGYTF
>TRBJ1-6|TRBV7-2|.|.
TGTGCCAGCAGCTTCAACAGGAATAATTCACCCCTCCACTTT
CASSFNRNNSPLHF
>TRBJ2-3|TRBV7-8|TRBD2|.
TGTGCCAGCAGCCCTTGGACTAGCGGGAGTGGCACAGATACGCAGTATTTT
CASSPWTSGSGTDTQYF
>TRBJ2-5|TRBV4-2|.|.
TGTGCCAGCAGCCAAGACATAGGTGCTAGCCGGGAAGAGACCCAGTACTTC
CASSQDIGASREETQYF
>TRBJ1-6|TRBV27|TRBD1|.
TGTGCCAGCAGTCTATTGGACAGGGGTGGTAATTCACCCCTCCACTTT
CASSLLDRGGNSPLHF
>TRBJ1-2|TRBV19|.|.
TGTGCCAGTAGTCTCTTCGGTACCCCTAACTATGGCTACACCTTC
CASSLFGTPNYGYTF
>TRBJ1-2|TRBV19|TRBD1|once
TGTGCCAGTAACCCGGACAGGTTCGTCTATGGCTACACCTTC
CASNPDRFVYGYTF
>TRBJ1-4|TRBV19|.|.
TGTGCCAGTAGTCCACCCGTCCGGACTAATGAAAAACTGTTTTTT
CASSPPVRTNEKLFF
>TRBJ2-3|TRBV9|.|once
TGTGCCAGCGGCGTAGCGGAGGCGGATACGCAGTATTTT
CASGVAEADTQYF
>TRBJ2-7|TRBV28|.|.
TGTGCCAGCAGTTTTCACAGGGAGCTACGGCGGCAGTACTTC
CASSFHRELRRQYF
>TRBJ2-1|TRBV7-2|TRBD2|.
TGTGCCAGCAGCCAACGATCCGGGACTAGCAAGTACAATGAGCAGTTCTTC
CASSQRSGTSKYNEQFF
>TRBJ2-5|TRBV28|TRBD1|.
TGTGCCAGCTCCCGGGAAGGACAGGGACAAGAGACCCAGTACTTC
CASSREGQGQETQYF
>TRBJ2-7|TRBV6-5|.|.
TGTGCCAGCAGTTACCACAATTCCTACGAGCAGTACTTC
CASSYHNSYEQYF
>TRBJ2-7|TRBV11-3|TRBD1|.
TGTGCCAGCAGCATCGGACAGGACCCTTCCTACGAGCAGTACTTC
CASSIGQDPSYEQYF
>TRBJ2-7|TRBV20-1|TRBD2|.
TGCAGTGCGGGACTAGCGGGAGCTCGGTACTTC
CSAGLAGARYF
>TRBJ2-7|TRBV14|TRBD2|.
TGTGCCAGCAGCCGGGGACTAGCGGCAAACTACGAGCAGTACTTC
CASSRGLAANYEQYF
>TRBJ1-2|TRBV27|.|.
TGTGCCAGCAGTTCGGGCAGGGAAGTGTCTAACTATGGCTACACCTTC
CASSSGREVSNYGYTF
>TRBJ2-1|TRBV9|TRBD1|.
TGTGCCAGCAGCACACGGGACAGGCCTGAGCAGTTCTTC
CASSTRDRPEQFF
>TRBJ1-1|TRBV24-1|.|.
TGTGCCACCAGTGATCGGGGTAACACTGAAGCTTTCTTT
CATSDRGNTEAFF
>TRBJ1-5|TRBV4-1|.|.
TGCGCCAGCAGCCAAGCCCCGCCGGGGTCCAGTTCAAATCAGCCCCAGCATTTT
CASSQAPPGSSSNQPQHF
>TRBJ1-1|TRBV19|.|.
TGTGCCAGCCCCAGTCCTACCCTTCTACAGTATGAAGCTTTCTTT
CASPSPTLLQYEAFF
>TRBJ2-7|TRBV5-1|TRBD1|.
TGCGCCAGCAGCCCCGGGACAGGGGGCACCATCTACGAGCAGTACTTC
CASSPGTGGTIYEQYF
>TRBJ2-3|TRBV4-3|TRBD2|.
TGCGCCAGCAGCCAAGATTACCTAGCGGGAGGCACAGATACGCAGTATTTT
CASSQDYLAGGTDTQYF
>TRBJ1-2|TRBV6-5|TRBD1|.
TGTGCCAGCAGTTACTCTCGACAGGGTTCGTATGGCTACACCTTC
CASSYSRQGSYGYTF
>TRBJ2-7|TRBV2|TRBD1|.
TGTGCCAGCAGTGAAGAAGCCGTAGGGACAGGGCTCTACGAGCAGTACTTC
CASSEEAVGTGLYEQYF
>TRBJ2-1|TRBV9|.|.
TGTGCCAGCAGCGGGCGGACATCTCACAATGAGCAGTTCTTC
CASSGRTSHNEQFF
>TRBJ2-7|TRBV27|.|.
TGTGCCAGCAATGGGCGGGAAAACTACGAGCAGTACTTC
CASNGRENYEQYF
>TRBJ2-3|TRBV2|.|.
TGTGCCAGCAGTCCACCGATTAACCCAGCAGATACGCAGTATTTT
CASSPPINPADTQYF
>TRBJ2-3|TRBV7-6|.|.
TGTGCCAGCAGCAGTCAGGGGGGCGGGGGACAGGGCACAGATACGCAGTATTTT
CASSSQGGGGQGTDTQYF
>TRBJ2-7|TRBV4-1|TRBD1|.
TGCGCCAGCAGCCAAAAGTTTTCCGGACAGGACCCCTACGAGCAGTACTTC
CASSQKFSGQDPYEQYF
>TRBJ2-7|TRBV11-2|.|.
TGTGCCAGCAGCTTAGTACTAGCACCATCTGCCGAGCAGTACTTC
CASSLVLAPSAEQYF
>TRBJ2-7|TRBV2|.|.
TGTGCCAGCAGTGTTACCCAACAGTCCGAGCAGTACTTC
CASSVTQQSEQYF
>TRBJ1-5|TRBV28|.|.
TGTGCCAGCAGTTTAGGGAGGGCAGGGGTCAATCAGCCCCAGCATTTT
CASSLGRAGVNQPQHF
>TRBJ2-7|TRBV6-5|TRBD2|.
TGTGCCAGCAGCCGTGGACTAGCGGGGTCCTACGAGCAGTACTTC
CASSRGLAGSYEQYF
>TRBJ2-7|TRBV5-1|TRBD1|.
TGCGCCAGCAGCATCCTACAGGGGGCCTACGAGCAGTACTTC
CASSILQGAYEQYF
>TRBJ2-7|TRBV6-5|TRBD1|.
TGTGCCAGCCAGGGACAGGGACTCTACGAGCAGTACTTC
CASQGQGLYEQYF
>TRBJ2-5|TRBV19|.|.
TGTGCCAGTAGTATAGATCACGGGAAAGGGGGCCAAGAGACCCAGTACTTC
CASSIDHGKGGQETQYF
>TRBJ1-1|TRBV4-1|TRBD1|.
TGCGCCAGCAGAGGACAGGGAGACACTGAAGCTTTCTTT
CASRGQGDTEAFF
>TRBJ2-6|TRBV4-3|.|.
TGCGCCAGCAGCCCCGGACCGGGGGTTACAGGGGCTGGGGCCAACGTCCTGACTTTC
CASSPGPGVTGAGANVLTF
>TRBJ1-5|TRBV20-1|.|.
TGCAGTGCTAGTTGGGGGGGTAATCAGCCCCAGCATTTT
CSASWGGNQPQHF